The source of this T cell receptor (beta chain) is a study of blood T cell repertoires in COVID-19. Study-level background: The analysed material was cDNA or gDNA that came from T cells, B-cell-depleted T cells, or PBMCs.

Study processing details: Nucleated cell counts were estimated from reference gene primer amplification. Repertoires were generated with immunoSEQ multiplex PCR, while TCRdb's copy carries only in-frame clones and drops some. V and J calls and clone size are copied from that table; D and trimming were computed from the DNA. The sample consists of roughly 220,000 clones, 75% to 85% of them appearing once. There are 14 residues in the CDR3. V gave up 3 bases and J gave up 3 bases; unmatched junction bases: 5. Germline loops: CDR1 LNHDA, CDR2 SQIVND (reference sequence). Recruited during active infection, patients (from Seattle) were subsequently followed longitudinally.

The TCR originated in an elderly woman with COVID-19, enrolled during active disease. The sample was peripheral blood. The J gene is TRBJ2-7, the V gene TRBV19; TRBD1 aligns across 7 bases. This chain's CDR3 is CASSIPGQVYEQYF. The CDR3 DNA is TGTGCCAGTAGTATCCCTGGACAGGTCTACGAGCAGTACTTC.